The clone carrying this TCR beta chain showed up just a few times. The antigen is not known. This specimen belongs to a study of identical twins. TCRdb re-derived calls from the 5' RACE reads in MiXCR, one entry per CDR3 protein. This sample has some 710,000 distinct CDR3 sequences, with 5.5% to 6.5% found just once. J was trimmed by 3 bases and V by 8 bases; bases with no gene match: 17. The germline gives CDR1 MGHDK, CDR2 SYGVNS. CDR3 size: 17 residues. Overall study findings and caveats: In cord blood, abundant beta clonotypes had fewer insertions; memory showed no trend. Where beta out-of-frame sequences were concerned, excess twin sharing was weaker.

This chain connects TRBV25-1 to TRBJ2-7; TRBD2 agrees at 9 bases. The clonotype was recovered from a man aged 18 to 30 in good health. What was sequenced was naive T cells sorted from blood. The CDR3 loop is CASGSGFSGRGGYEQYF. In DNA, the CDR3 is TGTGCCAGCGGCTCAGGTTTTAGCGGGAGAGGGGGCTACGAGCAGTACTTC.